The clone carrying this TCR beta chain has just one count. Its specificity is not known. The CDR3 is 17 amino acids. CDR1 and CDR2 from the germline V gene are LNHDA and SQIVND (reference sequence). With V trimmed by 5 bases and J by 3 bases, 12 bases remained unmatched. Assay: immunoSEQ multiplex PCR; the TCRdb copy retains only in-frame clones and omits some. The data contain approximately 98,000 clones, 85% to 90% of them singletons. This entry is derived from a study of T cell responses to AZD1222 COVID-19 vaccine. Study-level points and caveats: Clonal diversity may have been underestimated, and the donors were mostly white British, with more females than males. Vaccination with two AZD1222 doses was followed by a rise in Spike-specific TCR breadth and depth.

The genes are TRBV19 and TRBJ2-3, with 9 bases aligning to TRBD1. The source is an adult in good health. The sample was peripheral blood, taken on day 0 of AZD1222 vaccination. CDR3: CASSPDLATGGTDTQYF. CDR3 sequence (DNA): TGTGCCAGTAGTCCCGACCTCGCGACAGGGGGGACAGATACGCAGTATTTT. The full variable domain, in which reference TRBV19 and TRBJ2-3 provide the parts outside the CDR3, is DGGITQSPKYLFRKEGQNVTLSCEQNLNHDAMYWYRQDPGQGLRLIYYSQIVNDFQKGDIAEGYSVSREKKESFPLTVTSAQKNPTAFYLCASSPDLATGGTDTQYFGPGTRLTVL.